Included here is one TCR delta chain sequence, with context. Its antigen is unknown. This sample is drawn from a study of Vδ1+ human thymocytes. Between roughly 98% and 99.6% of sorted thymocytes were Vdelta1+. Germline V gene data show CDR1 as TSWWSYY and CDR2 as QGS. This CDR3 spans 25 amino acids. Trimming removed 0 bases from V and 3 bases from J; junction bases left unmatched: 32. Sequences come from RNA converted to cDNA by reverse transcription. CDR3 amplicons came from multiplex PCR with pooled V-gene forward and constant-region reverse primers. TCRdb repeated clone calling on the multiplex PCR reads with CATT. The sample has about 75,000 delta-chain clones; approximately 30% are singletons. General study results and limits: Despite high sort purity, roughly 20% of thymic T cell receptor delta sequences were Vdelta2. Highly polyclonal TRG and TRD repertoires with Gaussian CDR3 length distributions appeared in thymus. The authors advised highly purified populations and single-cell validation.

This chain links TRDV1 with TRDJ1; 9 positions agree with TRDD3. Sequencing used Vdelta1+ gamma-delta thymocytes from the thymus. Subset given: FACS-sorted CD3+ TCRalphabeta- TCRVdelta1+ TCRVdelta2- thymocytes. This clonotype was obtained from a boy under three years old who had congenital heart surgery. CDR3 sequence (DNA): TGTGCTCTTGGGGAACTAGTTAAGGCCCCTCACTGGGGGACCCACCTACTCATATATGCCGATAAACTCATCTTT. Residues: CALGELVKAPHWGTHLLIYADKLIF.